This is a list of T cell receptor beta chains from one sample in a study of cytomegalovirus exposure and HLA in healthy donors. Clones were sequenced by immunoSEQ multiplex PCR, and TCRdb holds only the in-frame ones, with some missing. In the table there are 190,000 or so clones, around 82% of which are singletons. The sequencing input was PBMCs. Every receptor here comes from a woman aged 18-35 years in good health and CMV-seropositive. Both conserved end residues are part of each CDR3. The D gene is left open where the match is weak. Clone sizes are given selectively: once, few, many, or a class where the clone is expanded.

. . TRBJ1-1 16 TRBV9 TGTGCCAGCAGCGTCGCGGTCGAGGGCGGTGACACTGAAGCTTTCTTT CASSVAVEGGDTEAFF
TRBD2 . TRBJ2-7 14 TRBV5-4 TGTGCCAGCAGCCCTACGGGGGGTTGGTACGAGCAGTACTTC CASSPTGGWYEQYF
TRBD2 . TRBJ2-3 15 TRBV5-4 TGTGCCAGCAGCTTGGCCGGGGGGGCGACAGATACGCAGTATTTT CASSLAGGATDTQYF
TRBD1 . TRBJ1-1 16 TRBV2 TGTGCCAGCAGTGAGATACAGGGGGTAGTAGAGACTGAAGCTTTCTTT CASSEIQGVVETEAFF
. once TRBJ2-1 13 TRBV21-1 TGTGCCAGCAGCAAAGGGGGGGGCCCGGTCGAGTTCTTC CASSKGGGPVEFF
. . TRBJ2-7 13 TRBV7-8 TGTGCCAGCAGCACCTATTCCGGGACAGAGCAGTACTTC CASSTYSGTEQYF
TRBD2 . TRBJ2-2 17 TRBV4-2 TGTGCCAGCAGCCAAGAGATAGCGGGGGGGACAACCGGGGAGCTGTTTTTT CASSQEIAGGTTGELFF
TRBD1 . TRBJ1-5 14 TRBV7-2 TGTGCCAGCATGAGGGGGCTCGGTAATCAGCCCCAGCATTTT CASMRGLGNQPQHF
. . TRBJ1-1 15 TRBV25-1 TGTGCCAGCAGTGGTCAGGGAACTATGAACACTGAAGCTTTCTTT CASSGQGTMNTEAFF
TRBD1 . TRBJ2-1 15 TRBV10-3 TGTGCCATCCAACGGACAGGATCTTCCTACAATGAGCAGTTCTTC CAIQRTGSSYNEQFF